Below, 23 T cell receptor beta chains from the same sample are listed, as sequenced in a study of blood T cell repertoires in COVID-19. The method was immunoSEQ multiplex PCR; TCRdb's version includes in-frame clones alone and lacks a portion of them. Of 10,000 to 11,000 clones in the sample, 75% to 90% were seen once. Material: peripheral blood. The receptors shown here come from a man aged 70-80 years with active COVID-19.

This clone was counted between two and nine times. For the CDR3, the DNA is TGTGCCAGCAGCTTAGCGACGGGAATGGGTAATGAAAAACTGTTTTTT. It encodes CASSLATGMGNEKLFF. This chain joins TRBV7-9 and TRBJ1-4; D is unclear. The germline V gene has CDR1 SEHNR and CDR2 FQNEAQ (reference sequence). This CDR3 spans 16 amino acids. V was trimmed by 0 bases and J by 4 bases, leaving 12 bases between them.

V is TRBV11-3 and J is TRBJ2-1, with TRBD2 matching over 10 bases. CDR1 and CDR2 from the germline V gene are SGHNT and YENEEA. CDR3 size: 15 residues. With V trimmed by 1 base and J by 8 bases, 5 bases remained unmatched. In DNA, the CDR3 is TGTGCCAGCAGCTTAGCCGGGACTAGCGTCTATGAGCAGTTCTTC. This encodes CASSLAGTSVYEQFF.

This clone has more than one count but fewer than ten. This chain's CDR3 is CASSRGRIIAKNIQYF. The CDR3 DNA sequence: TGTGCCAGTAGTAGGGGCAGAATCATAGCCAAAAACATTCAGTACTTC. The gene calls are TRBV19 and TRBJ2-4, with D perhaps TRBD1 (5 bases). This CDR3 spans 16 amino acids. Germline V gene sequence: CDR1 LNHDA, CDR2 SQIVND (reference sequence). The V gene lost 4 bases and the J gene lost 0 bases, with 13 bases spanning the gap.

In this sample, this clone turned up once. The chain links TRBV5-5 to TRBJ1-4; possible D gene TRBD1, 6 bases. The length of the CDR3 is 15 residues. V gave up 4 bases and J gave up 0 bases, with 10 bases separating them. The germline V gene has CDR1 SGHKS and CDR2 YYEKEE (reference sequence). The CDR3 sequence is CASSDRTATNEKLFF. CDR3 nucleotides: TGTGCCAGCAGCGATAGGACAGCAACTAATGAAAAACTGTTTTTT.

The CDR3 region is CASSPSGVEETQYF. The CDR3 DNA reads TGTGCCAGCAGCCCCTCAGGGGTAGAAGAGACCCAGTACTTC. The gene calls are TRBV7-3 and TRBJ2-5; a possible D gene is TRBD1 (6 bases). V was trimmed by 5 bases and J by 3 bases, leaving 13 bases between them. Germline loops: CDR1 SGHTA, CDR2 FQGTGA. This CDR3 comprises 14 residues.

The CDR3 loop reads CASSPDRDTEAFF. The CDR3, as DNA: TGTGCCAGCTCCCCTGACAGAGACACTGAAGCTTTCTTT. V gene TRBV18 combines with J gene TRBJ1-1; D is perhaps TRBD1 (5 bases). The germline gives CDR1 KGHSH, CDR2 LQKENI. Trimming left V 6 bases short and J 3 bases short, with 11 bases between. The CDR3 length is 13 residues.

This rearrangement joins TRBV2 to TRBJ2-7; 12 bases fit TRBD1. Germline V lookup: CDR1 SNHLY, CDR2 FYNNEI. The CDR3 spans 12 residues. J lost 13 bases, V lost 6 bases, and 7 bases had no gene match. The CDR3 sequence: CASRGGGQGAYF. In nucleotides, the CDR3 is TGTGCCAGCAGGGGCGGGGGACAGGGGGCTTACTTC. The full variable domain, in which reference TRBV2 and TRBJ2-7 provide the parts outside the CDR3, is EPEVTQTPSHQVTQMGQEVILRCVPISNHLYFYWYRQILGQKVEFLVSFYNNEISEKSEIFDDQFSVERPDGSNFTLKIRSTKLEDSAMYFCASRGGGQGAYFGPGTRLTVT.

The J gene is TRBJ2-3, the V gene TRBV5-6, with D tentatively TRBD1 (7 bases). Per the germline V gene, CDR1 is SGHDT and CDR2 is YYEEEE. This CDR3 contains 15 residues. The V end lost 0 bases, the J end lost 4 bases, and 12 bases lay between the germline ends. The CDR3 spells CASSLARGAADTQYF. The CDR3 bases are TGTGCCAGCAGCTTGGCCAGGGGGGCGGCAGATACGCAGTATTTT. Complete variable domain (other parts from reference TRBV5-6 and TRBJ2-3): DAGVTQSPTHLIKTRGQQVTLRCSPKSGHDTVSWYQQALGQGPQFIFQYYEEEERQRGNFPDRFSGHQFPNYSSELNVNALLLGDSALYLCASSLARGAADTQYFGPGTRLTVL.

The V call is TRBV10-1, the J call TRBJ1-5; possibly TRBD1 for D (5 bases). V lost 6 bases to trimming and J lost 4 bases, with 10 bases between them. The germline V gene encodes CDR1 WNHNN and CDR2 SYGVQD (reference sequence). The CDR3 is 13 amino acids. CDR3 bases: TGCGCCAGCAGCGGGGGGTGGAATCAGCCCCAGCATTTT. It specifies CASSGGWNQPQHF.

This rearrangement joins TRBV5-1 to TRBJ1-2; 8 bases align to TRBD1. The V gene's germline CDR1 is SGHRS and CDR2 YFSETQ. CDR3 length equals 13 residues. With V trimmed by 4 bases and J by 8 bases, 7 bases remained unmatched. The CDR3 DNA sequence: TGCGCCAGCAGCGCCCCGACAGGGGCGGGCTACACCTTC. It yields the protein CASSAPTGAGYTF.

The V gene is TRBV18, the J gene TRBJ2-1; 7 nucleotides line up with TRBD1. With V trimmed by 3 bases and J by 7 bases, 6 bases remained unmatched. This CDR3 region has 14 residues. Germline CDR1 is KGHSH and CDR2 is LQKENI. CDR3 sequence (DNA): TGTGCCAGCTCACCGCGCAGGGGGAGAAATGAGCAGTTCTTC. Protein product: CASSPRRGRNEQFF. The whole variable domain, filled in from reference TRBV18 and TRBJ2-1, reads NAGVMQNPRHLVRRRGQEARLRCSPMKGHSHVYWYRQLPEEGLKFMVYLQKENIIDESGMPKERFSAEFPKEGPSILRIQQVVRGDSAAYFCASSPRRGRNEQFFGPGTRLTVL.

The V call is TRBV19, the J call TRBJ1-1, with 7 nucleotides matching TRBD1. The CDR3 loop spans 17 amino acids. Germline V gives CDR1 LNHDA, CDR2 SQIVND (reference sequence). V shed 7 bases and J 1 base; nucleotides not matched to a gene: 15. The CDR3 here is CASIRSLGRQGNTEAFF. CDR3 DNA: TGTGCCAGTATACGATCATTAGGGCGACAGGGGAACACTGAAGCTTTCTTT.

The chain links TRBV7-2 to TRBJ2-7; 7 bases align to TRBD2. The V segment lost 5 bases and the J segment 10 bases; nucleotides outside the gene matches: 17. Germline CDR1 SGHTA, CDR2 FQGNSA. The CDR3 is 15 residues long. CDR3 protein: CASSPGLGGGLSQYF. DNA for the CDR3: TGTGCCAGCAGCCCAGGATTGGGGGGGGGACTTTCACAGTACTTC.

The CDR3 sequence: CASSSLGAGTTF. CDR3 coding DNA: TGTGCCAGCAGCTCCCTTGGGGCAGGCACCACCTTC. This chain connects TRBV6-5 to TRBJ1-2, with D possibly TRBD1 on 5 matching bases. The CDR3 has 12 residues. Trimming removed 6 bases at V and 13 bases at J, with 18 bases between. Germline lookup yields CDR1 MNHEY and CDR2 SVGAGI.

The chain combines TRBV18 with TRBJ2-3, with a weak D call TRBD1 (6 bases). V was pared by 3 bases and J by 3 bases, with 7 bases between. CDR1 KGHSH and CDR2 LQKENI come from the germline V gene. CDR3 size: 13 residues. The CDR3 loop reads CASSPGQTDTQYF. The CDR3 DNA is TGTGCCAGCTCACCTGGACAGACAGATACGCAGTATTTT.

In this sample, this clone turned up once. The V and J genes are TRBV28 and TRBJ2-1, with D maybe TRBD2 (5 bases). Trimming pared 7 bases from V and 0 bases from J, leaving 16 bases between. The germline gives CDR1 MDHEN, CDR2 SYDVKM. The CDR3 runs 16 residues. The CDR3 reads CASTPGAAGSYNEQFF. The DNA of the CDR3 is TGTGCCAGCACCCCTGGAGCGGCGGGCTCCTACAATGAGCAGTTCTTC. The full variable domain, rest sourced from reference TRBV28 and TRBJ2-1, is DVKVTQSSRYLVKRTGEKVFLECVQDMDHENMFWYRQDPGLGLRLIYFSYDVKMKEKGDIPEGYSVSREKKERFSLILESASTNQTSMYLCASTPGAAGSYNEQFFGPGTRLTVL.

This clone was detected a few times. This chain connects TRBV3-1 (or the pseudogene TRBV3-2) to TRBJ2-1; D unclear. Per germline, CDR1 LGHDT and CDR2 YNNKEL (reference sequence). The CDR3 has 15 residues. Trimming cost V 4 bases and J 4 bases, with 14 bases left between them. The CDR3 coding sequence is TGTGCCAGCAGCCGTGTGGCTTCAATGTACAATGAGCAGTTCTTC. Its translation: CASSRVASMYNEQFF.

CDR3 protein: CASSLASSDTGELFF. The CDR3 nucleotides are TGTGCCAGCAGCTTGGCTAGCTCGGACACCGGGGAGCTGTTTTTT. The chain couples TRBV5-4 to TRBJ2-2; D might be TRBD2 (5 bases). Germline V gives CDR1 SGHNT, CDR2 YYREEE (reference sequence). The V end lost 0 bases, the J end lost 3 bases, and 9 bases lay between the germline ends. The length of the CDR3 is 15 residues.

This chain uses TRBV6-5 with TRBJ1-3, with 9 bases lining up with TRBD1. The CDR3 totals 16 residues. V lost 0 bases, J lost 5 bases, and 5 bases stayed unmatched. Germline V lookup: CDR1 MNHEY, CDR2 SVGAGI. CDR3: CASSYSNRGLRNTIYF. The DNA of the CDR3 is TGTGCCAGCAGTTACTCGAACAGGGGGCTTAGAAACACCATATATTTT.

V gene TRBV7-3 combines with J gene TRBJ2-1, with a possible D match to TRBD2 (5 bases). This CDR3 is 14 amino acids long. Trimming cost V 5 bases and J 4 bases, with 12 bases left between them. CDR1 is SGHTA, CDR2 FQGTGA, per germline. The CDR3 DNA follows: TGTGCCAGCAGCGCGGGTGGGCAGTACAATGAGCAGTTCTTC. It is translated as CASSAGGQYNEQFF.

The chain employs TRBV4-2 and TRBJ2-2; TRBD1 might be the D (6 bases). CDR1 is LGHNA, CDR2 YNFKEQ, per germline. The CDR3 has 17 residues. Trimming cost V 7 bases and J 0 bases, with 18 bases left between them. The CDR3 DNA sequence: TGTGCCAGCACCAGGGGACACGGAGGTACGAACACCGGGGAGCTGTTTTTT. Its protein is CASTRGHGGTNTGELFF.

The chain uses TRBV5-1 and TRBJ2-5, with a tentative D call TRBD2 (5 bases). This CDR3 contains 14 residues. Germline assignment: CDR1 SGHRS and CDR2 YFSETQ. V was trimmed by 1 base and J by 1 base, leaving 8 bases between them. Here the CDR3 DNA reads TGCGCCAGCAGCTTGACTAGTCTCCAAGAGACCCAGTACTTC. Encoded protein: CASSLTSLQETQYF.

This rearrangement joins TRBV19 to TRBJ2-7, with 11 bases that match TRBD2. J gave up 3 bases and V 4 bases, and 2 bases lay outside the gene matches. The CDR3 loop spans 14 amino acids. Germline CDR1 is LNHDA and CDR2 is SQIVND (reference sequence). The CDR3 DNA sequence: TGTGCCAGTAGTAGACTAGCGGGGAACTACGAGCAGTACTTC. It yields the protein CASSRLAGNYEQYF.